The T cell receptor (beta chain) described here comes from a study of cytomegalovirus exposure and HLA in healthy donors. Study at large: Prior work identified around 120 million unique TCR beta sequences in around 170 million T cells. Whole-study findings and limits: The authors later linked a missense DCLRE1C variant to TCR beta V- and J-gene trimming. In a later analysis, HLA-C alleles had the fewest associated TCRs, DRB1 alleles the most. Presence/absence analyses assumed roughly uniform sequencing depth across donors.

The PCR contained 60 Vbeta and 13 Jbeta primers. Method: immunoSEQ multiplex PCR; TCRdb's copy keeps in-frame clones and lacks some. The table has under 130,000 clones, 70% to 75% seen once; the top ten hold around 1.3%. As regards this clone: Its antigen is as yet unknown.

The sequence was collected from a man aged 35 to 55 in good health and CMV-seronegative. Input material: PBMCs.

CDR3 nucleotides: TGTGCCAGCAGTGCCTGGACAGGGAATCAGCCCCAGCATTTT. It is translated as CASSAWTGNQPQHF. The chain links TRBV25-1 to TRBJ1-5; TRBD1 aligns across 8 bases. The length of the CDR3 is 14 residues. In germline, CDR1 is MGHDK, CDR2 SYGVNS. The J segment lost 4 bases and the V segment lost 4 bases, leaving 3 bases of the junction unmatched.